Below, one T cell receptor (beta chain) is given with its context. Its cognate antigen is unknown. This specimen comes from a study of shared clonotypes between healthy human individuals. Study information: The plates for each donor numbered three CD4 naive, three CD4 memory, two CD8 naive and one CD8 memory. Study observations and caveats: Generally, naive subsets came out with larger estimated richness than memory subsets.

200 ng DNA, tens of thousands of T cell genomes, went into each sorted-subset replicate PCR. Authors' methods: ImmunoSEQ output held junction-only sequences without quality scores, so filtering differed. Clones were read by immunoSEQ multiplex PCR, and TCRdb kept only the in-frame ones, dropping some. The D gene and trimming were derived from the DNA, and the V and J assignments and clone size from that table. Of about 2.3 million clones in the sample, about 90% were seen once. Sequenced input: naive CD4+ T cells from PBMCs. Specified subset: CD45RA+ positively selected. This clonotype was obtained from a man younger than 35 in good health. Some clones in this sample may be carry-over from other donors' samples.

CDR3 DNA: TGTGCCAGCAGTCAGACCGCCCATCCCGCCTACGAGCAGTACTTC. It translates to CASSQTAHPAYEQYF. This sequence joins TRBV6-5 and TRBJ2-7; D not resolved. Trimming removed 5 bases at V and 2 bases at J, with 16 bases between. Germline loops: CDR1 MNHEY, CDR2 SVGAGI. The CDR3 length is 15 residues.